The 8 T cell receptor beta chains below all came from one sample that was sequenced in a study of blood T cell repertoires in COVID-19. Here immunoSEQ multiplex PCR was the method, and the copy in TCRdb shows in-frame clones only, minus some. The repertoire holds roughly 180,000 clones, approximately 80% seen once, with roughly 8.6% in the top ten. The specimen was peripheral blood. These receptors originate from a woman between 50 and 59 years old with active or convalescent COVID-19.

This chain links TRBV11-2 with TRBJ1-6, with D uncertain. CDR1 SGHAT and CDR2 FQNNGV come from the germline V gene. The CDR3 is 15 residues long. V dropped 1 base and J dropped 6 bases, with 10 bases sitting between them. CDR3 amino acids: CASSLGVTINSPLHF. CDR3 bases: TGTGCCAGCAGCTTAGGGGTCACTATTAATTCACCCCTCCACTTT. Full variable domain (rest looked up from reference TRBV11-2 and TRBJ1-6): EAGVAQSPRYKIIEKRQSVAFWCNPISGHATLYWYQQILGQGPKLLIQFQNNGVVDDSQLPKDRFSAERLKGVDSTLKIQPAKLEDSAVYLCASSLGVTINSPLHFGNGTRLTVT.

This chain links TRBV9 with TRBJ2-3; 8 bases line up with TRBD2. V shed 3 bases, J shed 0 bases, and the junction held 9 bases outside the gene matches. CDR1 is SGDLS and CDR2 is YYNGEE in the germline V gene. CDR3 length: 17 residues. For the CDR3, the DNA is TGTGCCAGCAGCGGAGGCCTACTAGCGGTTAGCACAGATACGCAGTATTTT. This sequence encodes CASSGGLLAVSTDTQYF.

The chain is built from TRBV7-2 and TRBJ2-3, with 7 bases aligning to TRBD2. The CDR3 is 14 amino acids. V trimming: 10 bases; J trimming: 5 bases; junction bases outside the gene matches: 12. The germline V gene encodes CDR1 SGHTA and CDR2 FQGNSA. CDR3 residues: CAIKRRGEEDTQYF. DNA of the CDR3: TGTGCCATTAAGAGACGGGGGGAGGAAGATACGCAGTATTTT. Full variable domain (outside the CDR3, taken from reference TRBV7-2 and TRBJ2-3): GAGVSQSPSNKVTEKGKDVELRCDPISGHTALYWYRQSLGQGLEFLIYFQGNSAPDKSGLPSDRFSAERTGGSVSTLTIQRTQQEDSAVYLCAIKRRGEEDTQYFGPGTRLTVL.

This clone was recorded once. J is TRBJ2-5 and V is TRBV5-6, with TRBD1 as a possible D gene (6 bases). CDR1 SGHDT and CDR2 YYEEEE come from the germline V gene. With 0 bases removed from V and 7 bases from J, the gap between germline ends came to 16 bases. The CDR3 sequence is 15 residues long. The CDR3 is CASSLAGQTTGTQYF. CDR3 DNA: TGTGCCAGCAGCTTGGCAGGACAGACGACGGGGACCCAGTACTTC.

The V gene is TRBV5-1, the J gene TRBJ1-3, with 7 bases matching TRBD1. The CDR3 runs 15 residues. V dropped 0 bases and J dropped 5; count of bases not matched to a gene: 5. The V gene's germline CDR1 is SGHRS and CDR2 YFSETQ. The CDR3 region is CASSLGQGGRNTIYF. CDR3 nucleotides: TGCGCCAGCAGCTTGGGGCAGGGGGGAAGAAACACCATATATTTT.

The J gene is TRBJ2-7, the V gene TRBV4-3; D uncertain. The germline V and J ends were trimmed by 1 base and 3 bases, with 13 bases remaining between them. There are 15 residues in the CDR3. The germline gives CDR1 LGHNA, CDR2 YSLEER. The CDR3 region has the DNA TGCGCCAGCAGCCAAGTCTGGGCAGGTCGCTACGAGCAGTACTTC. This sequence encodes CASSQVWAGRYEQYF.

The chain is built from TRBV6-5 and TRBJ2-2; TRBD1 aligns across 8 bases. J gave up 5 bases and V 6 bases, and 2 bases lay outside the gene matches. Germline assignment: CDR1 MNHEY and CDR2 SVGAGI. The CDR3 runs to 13 residues. DNA for the CDR3: TGTGCCAGCAGGACAGGGGTTACCGGGGAGCTGTTTTTT. Translated: CASRTGVTGELFF.

The V gene is TRBV28, the J gene TRBJ2-7; 7 nucleotides align to TRBD2. The CDR3 loop spans 15 amino acids. J gave up 2 bases and V 4 bases, and 8 bases lay outside the gene matches. CDR1 is MDHEN, CDR2 SYDVKM, per germline. CDR3 protein: CASSWGGTGTYEQYF. The CDR3, as DNA: TGTGCCAGCAGTTGGGGGGGGACGGGTACCTACGAGCAGTACTTC.